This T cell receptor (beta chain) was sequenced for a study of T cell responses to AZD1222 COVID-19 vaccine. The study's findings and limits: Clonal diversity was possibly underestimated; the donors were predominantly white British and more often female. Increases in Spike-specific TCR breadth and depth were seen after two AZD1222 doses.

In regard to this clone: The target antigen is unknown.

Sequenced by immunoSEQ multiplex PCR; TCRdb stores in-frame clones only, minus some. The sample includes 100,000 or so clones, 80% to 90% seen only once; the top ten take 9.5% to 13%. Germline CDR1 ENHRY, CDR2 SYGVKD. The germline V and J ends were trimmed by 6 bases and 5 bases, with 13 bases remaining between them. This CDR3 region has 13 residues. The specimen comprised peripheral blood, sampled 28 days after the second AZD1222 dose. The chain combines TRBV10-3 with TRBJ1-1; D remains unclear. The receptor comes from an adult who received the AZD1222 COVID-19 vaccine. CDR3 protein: CAISPVGLTEAFF. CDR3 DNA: TGTGCCATCAGCCCCGTAGGACTGACTGAAGCTTTCTTT.